This paragraph covers one T cell receptor beta chain sequence. The sample is drawn from a study of blood T cell repertoires in COVID-19. Overall study: Both acute and convalescent COVID-19 samples were obtained from the United States, Italy and Spain. The analysed material was cDNA or gDNA that came from T cells, B-cell-depleted T cells, or PBMCs.

The CDR3 extends over 17 amino acids. Germline loops: CDR1 LNHDA, CDR2 SQIVND (reference sequence). V shed 1 base and J shed 3 bases, with 18 bases lying between them. Per the original data handling: Estimation of nucleated cell counts was performed using reference gene primer amplification. Only in-frame clones appear in the TCRdb table, and some are missing; sequencing was by immunoSEQ multiplex PCR. V, J and clone size are taken as reported in that table, and D and trimming were inferred from the DNA itself. This table has roughly 250,000 clones, approximately 78% appearing once. The chain has TRBV19 and TRBJ1-1; no definite D call. This clonotype was sampled from a woman in her sixties with active or convalescent COVID-19. Sample: peripheral blood. CDR3 region: CASSIAAAHVDYTEAFF. Written as DNA, the CDR3 is TGTGCCAGTAGTATAGCTGCAGCCCACGTAGACTACACTGAAGCTTTCTTT. The complete variable domain, with remaining parts taken from reference TRBV19 and TRBJ1-1, reads DGGITQSPKYLFRKEGQNVTLSCEQNLNHDAMYWYRQDPGQGLRLIYYSQIVNDFQKGDIAEGYSVSREKKESFPLTVTSAQKNPTAFYLCASSIAAAHVDYTEAFFGQGTRLTVV.